This TCR beta chain was sequenced for a study of T cell changes during pregnancy in multiple sclerosis. Here immunoSEQ multiplex PCR was the method, and the copy in TCRdb shows in-frame clones only, minus some. This table has just under 45,000 clones, roughly 89% appearing once. Per the germline V gene, CDR1 is SGHTA and CDR2 is FQGNSA. Trimming removed 1 base at V and 6 bases at J, with 9 bases between. The CDR3 consists of 13 residues. The source is a female donor with multiple sclerosis, enrolled in a pregnancy study. The chain combines TRBV7-2 with TRBJ2-5, with D possibly matching TRBD2 (5 bases). Sample: CD4+ T cells from peripheral blood mononuclear cells, taken in the first trimester of pregnancy. This CDR3 reads CASSLVPGKTQYF. The CDR3 bases are TGTGCCAGCAGCTTAGTCCCCGGGAAGACCCAGTACTTC.